This TCR beta chain originates from a study of T cells after yellow fever vaccination. About the study: SMART-Seq v4 Ultra Low Input prepared the low-cell-number fractions.

The TCR cDNA carried a universal primer site and UMIs from 5'RACE template switching. TCRdb ran MiXCR on the 5' RACE reads and lists one entry per CDR3 protein. This sample has some 170,000 distinct CDR3 sequences, with roughly 9% found just once. General study results and limits: Contamination by abundant bulk-population clonotypes could be present in FACS-sorted repertoires. Post-booster reappearance was seen for most primary-vaccination clones (just over 95% CD4, roughly 88% CD8).

Points on this clonotype: The antigen is unknown.

The CDR3 is 17 amino acids. Germline loops: CDR1 LGHDT, CDR2 YNNKEL (reference sequence). V gave up 4 bases and J gave up 10 bases, with 25 bases separating them. Specimen: CD8+ T cells sorted from PBMCs, collected 45 days after the yellow fever booster vaccination. The TCR was taken from a young man who received the YFV17D yellow fever vaccine. V gene TRBV3-1 combines with J gene TRBJ1-4, with TRBD1 as a possible D gene (5 bases). The CDR3 spells CASSPKNPGQDIGKLFF. The CDR3 DNA reads TGTGCCAGCAGCCCCAAGAACCCGGGGCAGGACATCGGAAAACTGTTTTTT.